These 15 T cell receptor beta chains came from one sample sequenced in a study of response to subunit inactivated influenza vaccine. Each CDR3 protein is one row after TCRdb ran MiXCR on the RT-PCR reads. The table records hundreds of thousands of distinct CDR3 sequences, approximately 7.6% of them present only once. Sequencing used PBMCs from blood, obtained around 25 months after vaccination. These receptors were obtained from a man between 50 and 69 years old who received an inactivated influenza vaccine.

This clonotype was found many times. This rearrangement joins TRBV5-1 to TRBJ2-1; 9 bases map to TRBD2. The CDR3 consists of 16 residues. Germline assignment: CDR1 SGHRS and CDR2 YFSETQ. The V segment lost 4 bases and the J segment 5 bases; nucleotides outside the gene matches: 10. The CDR3 DNA follows: TGCGCCAGCAGCCCTGGTGGGCGGGGGGGCGACAATGAGCAGTTCTTC. This sequence encodes CASSPGGRGGDNEQFF.

This clonotype turned up a few times. The rearrangement links TRBV10-3 to TRBJ2-2; 7 nucleotides line up with TRBD1. Germline V gene data show CDR1 as ENHRY and CDR2 as SYGVKD. The CDR3 totals 14 residues. V was pared by 7 bases and J by 3 bases, with 5 bases of the junction left unmatched. CDR3 DNA sequence: TGTGCCATCACACAGGGGATAGACACCGGGGAGCTGTTTTTT. Translating it yields CAITQGIDTGELFF.

This clonotype was picked up a small number of times. The chain is built from TRBV20-1 and TRBJ2-3; the D gene is possibly TRBD2 (5 bases). This CDR3 is built from 14 residues. Germline V gene sequence: CDR1 DFQATT, CDR2 SNEGSKA (reference sequence). V lost 4 bases and J lost 6, with 17 bases in between. The CDR3: CSAIREPIEDTQYF. The CDR3 coding sequence is TGCAGTGCTATCCGGGAACCCATTGAGGATACGCAGTATTTT.

The rearrangement uses TRBV14 and TRBJ2-1; a possible D gene is TRBD2 (6 bases). Per germline, CDR1 SGHDN and CDR2 FVKESK. This CDR3 is 19 amino acids long. V lost 1 base to trimming and J lost 0 bases, with 19 bases between them. This CDR3 reads CASSQAGGEKLGSYNEQFF. CDR3 nucleotides: TGTGCCAGCAGCCAAGCCGGAGGGGAAAAGCTGGGCTCCTACAATGAGCAGTTCTTC.

This rearrangement joins TRBV2 to TRBJ2-1, with D hard to call. This CDR3 is built from 14 residues. V lost 2 bases, J lost 6 bases, and 11 bases lay in between. Germline V gene data show CDR1 as SNHLY and CDR2 as FYNNEI. This CDR3 reads CASSESPIGNEQFF. The CDR3 DNA follows: TGTGCCAGCAGTGAATCCCCCATCGGCAATGAGCAGTTCTTC. The complete variable domain, with remaining parts taken from reference TRBV2 and TRBJ2-1, reads EPEVTQTPSHQVTQMGQEVILRCVPISNHLYFYWYRQILGQKVEFLVSFYNNEISEKSEIFDDQFSVERPDGSNFTLKIRSTKLEDSAMYFCASSESPIGNEQFFGPGTRLTVL.

The table lists this clonotype with many counts. This chain connects TRBV7-2 to TRBJ1-6; a weak D match, TRBD1 (6 bases). This CDR3 spans 15 amino acids. The V end was cut by 1 base, the J end by 9 bases, with 13 bases between. The germline gives CDR1 SGHTA, CDR2 FQGNSA. DNA for the CDR3: TGTGCCAGCAGCTTAGAAGGAGGGGGTACTTCACCCCTCCACTTT. Encoded protein: CASSLEGGGTSPLHF.

This clonotype occurred many times. At one of its ends the junction is not consistent with the germline gene, which may arise from a read error. The J gene is TRBJ1-4, the V gene TRBV29-1; the match to TRBD1 covers 11 bases. The CDR3 contains 14 residues. Germline V gene sequence: CDR1 SQVTM, CDR2 ANQGSEA. This chain's CDR3 is CSVAPGQGDQNRVF. Written as DNA, the CDR3 is TGCAGCGTTGCCCCGGGACAGGGGGACCAAAATAGGGTTTTT.

This clonotype was detected a few times. The chain has TRBV12-3 or TRBV12-4 and TRBJ2-3; D is uncertain. There are 15 residues in the CDR3. The V end lost 2 bases, the J end lost 6 bases, and 15 bases lay between the germline ends. The DNA for the CDR3 is TGTGCCAGCAGTTTATTCGAGTCCAGCAGGGATACGCAGTATTTT. It specifies CASSLFESSRDTQYF.

This clonotype was seen repeatedly, ten times or more. The chain is built from TRBV4-1 and TRBJ1-4; 7 nucleotides align to TRBD1. Unmatched junction bases numbered 3, after V lost 1 base and J lost 4 bases. CDR1 and CDR2 (germline): MGHRA, YSYEKL. The CDR3 is made up of 15 amino acids. The CDR3 coding sequence is TGCGCCAGCAGCCAAGTCAACAGGGGTAATGAAAAACTGTTTTTT. Translating gives CASSQVNRGNEKLFF.

The chain carries TRBV7-2 and TRBJ2-1, with TRBD2 matching 13 bases. This CDR3 spans 15 amino acids. Germline V lookup: CDR1 SGHTA, CDR2 FQGNSA. Trimming cost V 5 bases and J 7 bases; bases outside gene matches: 5. CDR3 in amino acids: CASSPTSGGGNEQFF. CDR3 DNA sequence: TGTGCCAGCAGCCCTACTAGCGGGGGGGGGAATGAGCAGTTCTTC.

The V call is TRBV12-3 or TRBV12-4, the J call TRBJ2-3; D is unresolved. CDR3 length: 13 residues. Trimming cost V 3 bases and J 7 bases, with 11 bases left between them. The CDR3 loop is CASSFGDSHTQYF. The CDR3 bases are TGTGCCAGCAGTTTTGGGGATAGTCATACGCAGTATTTT.

This chain connects TRBV4-2 to TRBJ2-1, with D perhaps matching TRBD1 or TRBD2 (5 bases each). Deletions cut 4 bases from V and 6 bases from J, with 19 bases between. Germline assignment: CDR1 LGHNA and CDR2 YNFKEQ. This CDR3 is 16 amino acids long. CDR3 loop: CASSRHGTQNSNEQFF. In DNA form, the CDR3 reads TGTGCCAGCAGCCGCCACGGGACGCAGAATAGCAATGAGCAGTTCTTC.

This clonotype showed up many times. The genes are TRBV10-3 and TRBJ2-7, with TRBD1 as a possible D gene (5 bases). With 4 bases removed from V and 1 base from J, the gap between germline ends came to 5 bases. CDR3 size: 12 residues. Per the germline V gene, CDR1 is ENHRY and CDR2 is SYGVKD. CDR3 region: CAISAGSYEQYF. The CDR3 bases are TGTGCCATCAGTGCAGGGTCCTACGAGCAGTACTTC.

This clonotype appeared many times. J is TRBJ2-3 and V is TRBV20-1, with a weak D call TRBD1 (5 bases). Looked up from germline, CDR1 is DFQATT and CDR2 is SNEGSKA (reference sequence). V was cut by 4 bases and J by 1 base, with 12 bases left in between. The CDR3 runs to 14 residues. CDR3 sequence reads: CSATRARGTDTQYF. The CDR3 nucleotides read TGCAGTGCTACCAGGGCCCGGGGCACAGATACGCAGTATTTT.

This clonotype was recorded a few times. The V gene is TRBV20-1, the J gene TRBJ1-2; TRBD1 matches at 8 bases. CDR1 DFQATT and CDR2 SNEGSKA come from the germline V gene (reference sequence). The trim removed 6 bases at V and 4 bases at J, leaving 10 bases unmatched. This CDR3 contains 14 residues. The CDR3 protein is CSASQGAMGYGYTF. In DNA form, the CDR3 reads TGCAGTGCCTCCCAGGGGGCGATGGGCTATGGCTACACCTTC.